The source of this T cell receptor beta chain is a study of cytomegalovirus exposure and HLA in healthy donors. At collection, donors were nominally healthy, but unrecorded immune exposures were probable. Primers for the PCR totalled 60 Vbeta and 13 Jbeta. Generated by immunoSEQ multiplex PCR, the TCRdb table keeps only in-frame clones and is missing some. The profile shows roughly 100,000 clones, around 77% of them singletons. The CDR3 extends over 15 amino acids. Looked up from germline, CDR1 is MNHEY and CDR2 is SVGAGI. Deletions cut 7 bases from V and 2 bases from J, with 17 bases between. As regards this clone: Its target is not known.

Study outcomes and limitations: A likely sequencing artifact accounted for one observed cluster of highly shared sequence variants.

Sequencing used PBMCs. This TCR was sampled from a male donor in good health and CMV-seropositive. The V gene is TRBV6-5, the J gene TRBJ2-5; possible D gene TRBD1, 5 bases. The CDR3 DNA reads TGTGCCAGCACCCCCATAGACAGATCTCAAGAGACCCAGTACTTC. Protein sequence: CASTPIDRSQETQYF.